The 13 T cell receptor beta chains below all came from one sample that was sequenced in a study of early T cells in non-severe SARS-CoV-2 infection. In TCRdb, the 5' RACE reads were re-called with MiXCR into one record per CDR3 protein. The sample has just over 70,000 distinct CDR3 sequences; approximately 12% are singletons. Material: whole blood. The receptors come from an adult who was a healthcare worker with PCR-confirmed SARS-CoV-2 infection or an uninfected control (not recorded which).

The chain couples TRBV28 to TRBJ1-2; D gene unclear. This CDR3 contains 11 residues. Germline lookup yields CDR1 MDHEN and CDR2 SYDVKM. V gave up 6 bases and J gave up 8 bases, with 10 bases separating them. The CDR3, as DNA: TGTGCCAGCAGCTCCCCCCGAGGCTACACCTTC. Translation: CASSSPRGYTF.

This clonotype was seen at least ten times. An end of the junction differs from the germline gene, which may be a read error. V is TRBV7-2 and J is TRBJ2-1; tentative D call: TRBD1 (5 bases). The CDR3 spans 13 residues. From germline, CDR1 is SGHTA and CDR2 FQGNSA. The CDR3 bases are TGTGCCAGCAGCTTAAGTGAGACAGTCAGCCCACGCTTC. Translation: CASSLSETVSPRF.

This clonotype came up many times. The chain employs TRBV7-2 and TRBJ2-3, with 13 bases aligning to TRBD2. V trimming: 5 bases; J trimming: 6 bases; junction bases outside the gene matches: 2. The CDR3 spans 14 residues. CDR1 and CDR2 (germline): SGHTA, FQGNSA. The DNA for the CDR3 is TGTGCCAGCAGCCTGGGACTAGCGGGGGATACGCAGTATTTT. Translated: CASSLGLAGDTQYF.

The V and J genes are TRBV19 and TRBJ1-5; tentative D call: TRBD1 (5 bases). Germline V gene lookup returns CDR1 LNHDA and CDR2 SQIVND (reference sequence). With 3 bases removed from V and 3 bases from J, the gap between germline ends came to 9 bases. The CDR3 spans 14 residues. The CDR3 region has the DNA TGTGCCAGTAGTATTCTGGGGACCAATCAGCCCCAGCATTTT. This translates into CASSILGTNQPQHF.

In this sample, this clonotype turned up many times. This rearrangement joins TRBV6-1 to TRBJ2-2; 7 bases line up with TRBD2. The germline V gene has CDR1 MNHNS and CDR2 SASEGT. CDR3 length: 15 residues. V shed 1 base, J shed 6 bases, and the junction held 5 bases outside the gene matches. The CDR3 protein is CASSEGGSEAGELFF. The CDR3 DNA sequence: TGTGCCAGCAGTGAAGGCGGGAGTGAGGCCGGGGAGCTGTTTTTT.

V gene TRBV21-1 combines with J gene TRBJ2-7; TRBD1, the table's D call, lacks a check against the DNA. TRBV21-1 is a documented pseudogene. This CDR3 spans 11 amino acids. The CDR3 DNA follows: TGTGCCAGCAGCCGTCGGACAGGGAAGGGCTTC. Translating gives CASSRRTGKGF.

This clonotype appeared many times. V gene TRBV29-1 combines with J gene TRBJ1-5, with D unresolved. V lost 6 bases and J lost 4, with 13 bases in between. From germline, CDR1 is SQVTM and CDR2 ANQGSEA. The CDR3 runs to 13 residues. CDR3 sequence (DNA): TGCAGCGTGCTATCAGGCCAGAATCAGCCCCAGCATTTT. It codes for CSVLSGQNQPQHF.

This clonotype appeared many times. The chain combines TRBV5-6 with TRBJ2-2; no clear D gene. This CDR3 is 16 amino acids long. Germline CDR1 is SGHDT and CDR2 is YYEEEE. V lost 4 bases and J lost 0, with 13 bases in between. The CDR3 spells CASSLGPSSNTGELFF. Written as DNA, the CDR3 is TGTGCCAGCAGCCTAGGACCCTCATCGAACACCGGGGAGCTGTTTTTT.

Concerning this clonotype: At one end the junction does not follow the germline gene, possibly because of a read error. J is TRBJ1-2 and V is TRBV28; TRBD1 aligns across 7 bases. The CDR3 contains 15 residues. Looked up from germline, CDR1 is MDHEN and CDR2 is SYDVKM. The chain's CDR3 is CASSYPQGGGYGNTF. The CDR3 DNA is TGTGCCAGCAGTTACCCCCAGGGGGGCGGCTATGGCAACACCTTC.

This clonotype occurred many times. The chain's CDR3 is CATSDGGTGELFF. CDR3 DNA sequence: TGTGCCACCAGTGATGGGGGGACCGGGGAGCTGTTTTTT. The gene calls are TRBV24-1 and TRBJ2-2; the D gene is possibly TRBD2 (6 bases). From germline, CDR1 is KGHDR and CDR2 SFDVKD. V was trimmed by 3 bases and J by 5 bases, leaving 6 bases between them. The CDR3 loop spans 13 amino acids.

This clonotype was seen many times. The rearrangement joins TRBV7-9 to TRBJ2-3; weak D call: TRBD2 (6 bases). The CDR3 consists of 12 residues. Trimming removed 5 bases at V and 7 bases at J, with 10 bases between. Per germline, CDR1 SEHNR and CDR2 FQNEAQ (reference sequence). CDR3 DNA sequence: TGTGCCAGCAGCCCGGGGACTTATACGCAGTATTTT. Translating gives CASSPGTYTQYF.

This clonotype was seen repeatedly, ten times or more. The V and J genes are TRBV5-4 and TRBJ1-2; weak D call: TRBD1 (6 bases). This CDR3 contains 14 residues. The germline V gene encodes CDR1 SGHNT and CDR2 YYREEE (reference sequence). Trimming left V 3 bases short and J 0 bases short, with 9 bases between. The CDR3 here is CASSSRTANYGYTF. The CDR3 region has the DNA TGTGCCAGCAGCTCCCGGACAGCTAACTATGGCTACACCTTC. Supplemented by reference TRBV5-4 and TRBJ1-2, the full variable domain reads ETGVTQSPTHLIKTRGQQVTLRCSSQSGHNTVSWYQQALGQGPQFIFQYYREEENGRGNFPPRFSGLQFPNYSSELNVNALELDDSALYLCASSSRTANYGYTFGSGTRLTVV.

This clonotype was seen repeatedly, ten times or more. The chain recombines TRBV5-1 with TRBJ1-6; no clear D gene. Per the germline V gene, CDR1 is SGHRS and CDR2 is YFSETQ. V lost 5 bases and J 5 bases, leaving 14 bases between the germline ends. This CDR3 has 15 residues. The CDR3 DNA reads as TGCGCCAGCAGTTTCACGCAGCCGGATAATTCACCCCTCCACTTT. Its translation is CASSFTQPDNSPLHF. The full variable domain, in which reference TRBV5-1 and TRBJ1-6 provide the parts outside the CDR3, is KAGVTQTPRYLIKTRGQQVTLSCSPISGHRSVSWYQQTPGQGLQFLFEYFSETQRNKGNFPGRFSGRQFSNSRSEMNVSTLELGDSALYLCASSFTQPDNSPLHFGNGTRLTVT.